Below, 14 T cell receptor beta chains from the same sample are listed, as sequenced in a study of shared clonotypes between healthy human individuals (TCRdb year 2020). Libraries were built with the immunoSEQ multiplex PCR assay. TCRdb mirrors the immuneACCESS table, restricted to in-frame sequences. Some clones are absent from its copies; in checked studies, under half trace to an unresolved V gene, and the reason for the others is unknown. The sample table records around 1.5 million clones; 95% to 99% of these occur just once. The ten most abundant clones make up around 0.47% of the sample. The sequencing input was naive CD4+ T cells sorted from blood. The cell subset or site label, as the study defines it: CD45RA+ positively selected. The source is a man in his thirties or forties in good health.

The CDR3 nucleotides read TGTGCCAGCAGCCCACTCCGTACCGGGGAGCTGTTTTTT. Translating gives CASSPLRTGELFF. V and J are TRBV14 and TRBJ2-2; no firm D call. The CDR3 covers 13 residues. V lost 4 bases, J lost 5 bases, and 8 bases lay in between. CDR1 and CDR2 from the germline V gene are SGHDN and FVKESK.

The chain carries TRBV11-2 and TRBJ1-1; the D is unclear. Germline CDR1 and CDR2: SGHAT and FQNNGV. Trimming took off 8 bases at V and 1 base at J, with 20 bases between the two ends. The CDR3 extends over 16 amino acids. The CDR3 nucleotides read TGTGCCAGCGGCCTTGGACGGTTCCCTTCGAACACTGAAGCTTTCTTT. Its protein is CASGLGRFPSNTEAFF.

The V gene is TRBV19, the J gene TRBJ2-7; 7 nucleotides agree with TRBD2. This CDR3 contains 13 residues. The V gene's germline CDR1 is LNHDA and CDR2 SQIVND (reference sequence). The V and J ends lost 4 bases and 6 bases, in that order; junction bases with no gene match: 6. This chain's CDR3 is CASSKPGGIEQYF. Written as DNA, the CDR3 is TGTGCCAGTAGTAAGCCCGGGGGGATCGAGCAGTACTTC.

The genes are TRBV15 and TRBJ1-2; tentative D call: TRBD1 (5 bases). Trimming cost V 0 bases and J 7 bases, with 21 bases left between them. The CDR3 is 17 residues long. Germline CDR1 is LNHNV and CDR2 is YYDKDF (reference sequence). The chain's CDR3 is CATSRDPGEGHLGGYTF. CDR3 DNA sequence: TGTGCCACCAGCAGAGATCCCGGAGAGGGGCATTTGGGTGGCTACACCTTC. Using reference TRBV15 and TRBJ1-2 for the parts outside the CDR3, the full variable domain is DAMVIQNPRYQVTQFGKPVTLSCSQTLNHNVMYWYQQKSSQAPKLLFHYYDKDFNNEADTPDNFQSRRPNTSFCFLDIRSPGLGDTAMYLCATSRDPGEGHLGGYTFGSGTRLTVV.

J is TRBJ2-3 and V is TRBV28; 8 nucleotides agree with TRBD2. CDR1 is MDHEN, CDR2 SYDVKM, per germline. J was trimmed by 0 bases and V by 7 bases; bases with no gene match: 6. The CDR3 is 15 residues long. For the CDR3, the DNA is TGTGCCAGCATAACTAGCGGAACTAGCACAGATACGCAGTATTTT. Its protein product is CASITSGTSTDTQYF.

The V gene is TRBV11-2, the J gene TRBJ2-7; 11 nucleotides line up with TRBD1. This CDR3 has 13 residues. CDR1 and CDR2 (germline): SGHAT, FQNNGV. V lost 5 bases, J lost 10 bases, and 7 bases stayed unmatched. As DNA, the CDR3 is TGTGCCAGCAGCCTGGGGACAGGGGGACCCCAGTACTTC. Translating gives CASSLGTGGPQYF.

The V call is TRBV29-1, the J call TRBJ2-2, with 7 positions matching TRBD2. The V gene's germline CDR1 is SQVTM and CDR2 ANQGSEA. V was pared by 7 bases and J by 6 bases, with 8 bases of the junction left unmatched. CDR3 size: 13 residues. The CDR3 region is CSGSGIWAGELFF. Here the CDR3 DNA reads TGCAGCGGGAGCGGGATTTGGGCCGGGGAGCTGTTTTTT.

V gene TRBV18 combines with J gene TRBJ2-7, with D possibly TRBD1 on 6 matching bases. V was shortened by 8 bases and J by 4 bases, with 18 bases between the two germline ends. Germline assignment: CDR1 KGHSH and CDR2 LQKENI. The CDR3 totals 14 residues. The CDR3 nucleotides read TGTGCCAGCACTTCCGGGACAATGTTTTACGAGCAGTACTTC. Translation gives CASTSGTMFYEQYF.

CDR3 nucleotide sequence: TGCGCCAGCAGCTTGTCAATCTCGACAGAAAGTAGCTCCTACGAGCAGTACTTC. It is translated as CASSLSISTESSSYEQYF. The chain uses TRBV5-1 and TRBJ2-7, with D perhaps matching TRBD1 (5 bases). With 1 base removed from V and 0 bases from J, the gap between germline ends came to 20 bases. The CDR3 length is 18 residues. Germline V gene data show CDR1 as SGHRS and CDR2 as YFSETQ. The full variable domain, rest sourced from reference TRBV5-1 and TRBJ2-7, is KAGVTQTPRYLIKTRGQQVTLSCSPISGHRSVSWYQQTPGQGLQFLFEYFSETQRNKGNFPGRFSGRQFSNSRSEMNVSTLELGDSALYLCASSLSISTESSSYEQYFGPGTRLTVT.

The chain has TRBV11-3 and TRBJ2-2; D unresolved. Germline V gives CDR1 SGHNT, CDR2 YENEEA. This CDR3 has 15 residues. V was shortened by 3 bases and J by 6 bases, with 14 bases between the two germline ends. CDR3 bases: TGTGCCAGCAGCTTCCGTGTACGGGTTGCCGGGGAGCTGTTTTTT. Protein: CASSFRVRVAGELFF.

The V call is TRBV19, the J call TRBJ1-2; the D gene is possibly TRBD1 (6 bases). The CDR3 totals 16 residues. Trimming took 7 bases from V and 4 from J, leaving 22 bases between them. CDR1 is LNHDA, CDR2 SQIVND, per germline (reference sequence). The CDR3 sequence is CASTRQGQGNPYGYTF. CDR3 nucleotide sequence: TGTGCCAGTACCCGGCAGGGGCAGGGGAACCCCTATGGCTACACCTTC.

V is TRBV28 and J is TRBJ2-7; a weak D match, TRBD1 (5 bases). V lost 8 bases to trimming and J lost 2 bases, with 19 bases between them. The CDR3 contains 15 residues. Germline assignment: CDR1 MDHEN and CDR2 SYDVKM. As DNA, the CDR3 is TGTGCCAGCGGCAAGCAGGGCCTCCAGACCTACGAGCAGTACTTC. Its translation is CASGKQGLQTYEQYF.

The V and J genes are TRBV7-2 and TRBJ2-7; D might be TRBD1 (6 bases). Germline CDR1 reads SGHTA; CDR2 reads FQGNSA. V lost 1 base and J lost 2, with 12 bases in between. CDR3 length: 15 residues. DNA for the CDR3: TGTGCCAGCAGCTTAGGGATACAGGGTCCCTACGAGCAGTACTTC. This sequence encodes CASSLGIQGPYEQYF.

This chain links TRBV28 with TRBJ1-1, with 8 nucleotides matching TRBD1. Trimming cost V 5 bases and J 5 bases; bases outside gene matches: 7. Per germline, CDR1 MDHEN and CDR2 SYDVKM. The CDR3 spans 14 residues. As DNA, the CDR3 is TGTGCCAGCAGTCGAGACAGGGGAGGTACTGAAGCTTTCTTT. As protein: CASSRDRGGTEAFF.